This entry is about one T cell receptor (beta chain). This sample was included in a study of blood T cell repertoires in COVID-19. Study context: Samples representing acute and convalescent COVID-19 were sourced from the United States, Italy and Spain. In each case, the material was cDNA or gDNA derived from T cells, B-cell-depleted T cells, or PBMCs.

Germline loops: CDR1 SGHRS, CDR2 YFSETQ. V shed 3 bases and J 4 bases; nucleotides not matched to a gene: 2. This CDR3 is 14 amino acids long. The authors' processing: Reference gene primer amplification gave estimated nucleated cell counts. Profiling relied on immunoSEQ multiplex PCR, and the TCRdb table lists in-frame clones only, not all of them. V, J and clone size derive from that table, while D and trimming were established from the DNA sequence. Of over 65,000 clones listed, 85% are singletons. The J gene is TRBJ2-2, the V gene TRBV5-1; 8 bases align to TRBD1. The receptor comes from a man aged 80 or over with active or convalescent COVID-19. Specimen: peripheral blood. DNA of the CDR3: TGCGCCAGCAGCTCTGGACAGGGCACCGGGGAGCTGTTTTTT. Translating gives CASSSGQGTGELFF.